The following is a T cell receptor beta chain sequence with its context. This clonotype was detected many times. Which antigen it targets is not known. Per-nucleotide qualities are absent, and no much larger clonotype sits a single base away. The sample is drawn from a study of tumor-infiltrating lymphocytes in primary liver carcinoma (dated by TCRdb to 2016 to 2017). Regarding the research as a whole: Hepatocellular carcinoma (four) or combined HCC and intrahepatic cholangiocarcinoma (one) was present in the five patients, who were three men and two women aged 30 to 69 years. The study combined TCRbeta repertoire sequencing, expression microarrays and whole-exome sequencing across five regions of each liver tumor, with adjacent normal tissue and blood. Technical replicate repertoires showed high reproducibility, with mean shared-clone rates about 0.86 and correlation coefficients above 0.98. A total of around 35 specimens from 5 patients, comprising 25 or so tumor regions, 5 adjacent noncancerous liver tissues and 5 peripheral blood samples, were covered by TCRbeta repertoire sequencing. Each sample produced about 3.5 to 8 million productive TCRbeta reads, and read depth showed no significant difference between tissue types. The five patients had tumors staged T1-T3 N0M0, with maximum diameters ranging from roughly 4.2 to 10 cm. The approximately 25 tumor region samples were profiled with Agilent mRNA microarrays so that TCRbeta repertoire diversity could be related to the local molecular phenotype. The research as a whole found: Only roughly 7-24% of top clones appeared in all five regions of a tumor, which suggests that tumor-infiltrating T cells are spatially heterogeneous. Pairs of tumor regions showed greater repertoire overlap (mean around 35%) than tumor-adjacent pairs (roughly 17%) or tumor-blood pairs (approximately 15%), which is consistent with antigen-driven expansion. The study included only four to six patients, and the authors note findings should be validated in a larger study. Compared with blood, tumors had a significantly larger share of the repertoire taken up by the top 250 clones (p = 0.039). Since the samples were bulk and unsorted, there was no way to compare CD4+ and CD8+ T cell repertoires. Because sequencing covered only the TCR beta chain and unpaired alpha chains were not captured, true repertoire diversity is likely underestimated.

Starting from 500 to 650 ng total RNA, TCRbeta-specific cDNA was produced by reverse transcription with a constant-region primer and ProtoScript II reverse transcriptase. The TCRbeta libraries were prepared through three rounds of nested multiplex PCR following a slightly modified ARM-PCR procedure. Multiplex TRBV1-TRBV30 forward primers and a Cbeta reverse primer were used in the first two PCR rounds, each of which was run for approximately 10 cycles. Sample barcodes and Illumina adapters were attached in a final 25-cycle PCR using Deep VentR polymerase. Before sequencing, amplicons of 200-500 bp were gel-purified using a QIAquick gel extraction kit. An Illumina HiSeq 2500 was used to sequence the TCRbeta amplicons, generating 250-bp paired-end reads. Processing in the source paper ran as follows. Reads were quality-trimmed with Trimmomatic v0.33, and paired reads were merged with FLASH v1.2.11 to recover full CDR3 sequences. V, D and J germline segments were assigned to the rearranged TCRbeta sequences by MiGEC v1.2.1b. Clonotype statistics and Shannon-Wiener diversity indices were computed with VDJtools v1.0.0. To reduce sampling bias, subsequent analyses other than the diversity analysis used only the 250 most abundant clonotypes in each sample. TCRdb reanalyzed the raw reads on its own, using fastp at Q25 for trimming and MiXCR for clone calling, and kept in-frame beta chains. Merged by CDR3 protein, the rows form single entries marked with the most common genes and DNA. The V and J calls were not made by the authors but by TCRdb's processing. Recorded for this sample are 20,000 to 30,000 distinct CDR3 sequences; approximately 78% of them occurred a single time. Together, the top ten hold about 47% of the sample.

Total RNA and DNA were co-extracted from approximately 20-30 mg of bulk tissue with the AllPrep DNA/RNA mini kit, without cell sorting. Between late 2015 and March 2016, roughly five patients in China with histopathologically diagnosed primary liver carcinoma had surgical resection. At the time of sampling, the patients had chronic HBV infection and had not received any treatment. Five spatially separated regions were sampled from each tumor: the superior, inferior, left-lateral and right-lateral poles, plus the tumor centre. Histology showed that every tumor sample contained more than 80% viable tumor cells. Fresh tumor and adjacent tissue pieces were bisected, with one half stored in RNAlater at -80 degrees C and the other half sent for histology. The CDR3 holds 15 amino acids from the cysteine to the phenylalanine. Only CDR3 DNA is held: 45 bases, read in frame from base 1. V is pared back by 2 bases and J by 5 bases, with 13 bases lying between the germline termini. Based on the germline V gene, the CDR1 and CDR2 sequences are MNHEY and SVGAGI.

The receptor comes from a man aged 35 to 55 with primary liver carcinoma and hepatitis B virus infection. The sequencing sample was made of liver tumor tissue from sampling region 3. What the cell subset or site label conveys for this sample: tumor region T3, left-lateral pole. The rearrangement joined TRBV6-5 to TRBJ2-1, with the D segment identity uncertain. The DNA is TGTGCCAGCAGTTACGGAAGCAACTCTAACAATGAGCAGTTCTTC. Its protein is CASSYGSNSNNEQFF.